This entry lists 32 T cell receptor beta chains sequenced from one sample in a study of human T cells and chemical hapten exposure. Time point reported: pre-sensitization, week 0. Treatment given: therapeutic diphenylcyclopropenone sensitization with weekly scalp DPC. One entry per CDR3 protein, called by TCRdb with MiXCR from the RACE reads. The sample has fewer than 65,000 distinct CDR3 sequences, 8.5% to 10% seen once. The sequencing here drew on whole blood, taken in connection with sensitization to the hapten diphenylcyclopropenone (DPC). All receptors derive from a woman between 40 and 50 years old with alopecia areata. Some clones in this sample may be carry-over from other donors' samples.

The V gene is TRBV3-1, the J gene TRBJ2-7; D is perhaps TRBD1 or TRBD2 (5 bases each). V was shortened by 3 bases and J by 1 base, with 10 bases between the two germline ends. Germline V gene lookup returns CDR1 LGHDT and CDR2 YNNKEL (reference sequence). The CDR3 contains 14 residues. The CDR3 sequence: CASSHQGESYEQYF. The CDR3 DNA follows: TGTGCCAGCAGCCACCAAGGGGAGTCCTACGAGCAGTACTTC.

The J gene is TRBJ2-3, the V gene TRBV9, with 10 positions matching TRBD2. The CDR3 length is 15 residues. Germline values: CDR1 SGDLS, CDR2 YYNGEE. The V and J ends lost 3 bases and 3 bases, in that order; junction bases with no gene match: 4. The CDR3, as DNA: TGTGCCAGCAGCGATGCTAGCGGGGGTACAGATACGCAGTATTTT. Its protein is CASSDASGGTDTQYF.

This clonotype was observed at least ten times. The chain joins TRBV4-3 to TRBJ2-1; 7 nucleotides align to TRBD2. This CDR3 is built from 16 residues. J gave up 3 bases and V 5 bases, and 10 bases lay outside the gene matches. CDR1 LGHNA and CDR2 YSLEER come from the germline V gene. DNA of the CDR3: TGCGCCAGCAGCTCGCGGGGTAGCGGGTTCTACAATGAGCAGTTCTTC. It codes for CASSSRGSGFYNEQFF.

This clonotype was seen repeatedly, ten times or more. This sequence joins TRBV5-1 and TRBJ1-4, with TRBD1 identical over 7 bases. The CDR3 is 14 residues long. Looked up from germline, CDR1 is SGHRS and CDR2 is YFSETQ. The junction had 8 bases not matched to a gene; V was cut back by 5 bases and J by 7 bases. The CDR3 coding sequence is TGCGCCAGCAGGAGACAGGGCGGAAGTGAAAAACTGTTTTTT. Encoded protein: CASRRQGGSEKLFF.

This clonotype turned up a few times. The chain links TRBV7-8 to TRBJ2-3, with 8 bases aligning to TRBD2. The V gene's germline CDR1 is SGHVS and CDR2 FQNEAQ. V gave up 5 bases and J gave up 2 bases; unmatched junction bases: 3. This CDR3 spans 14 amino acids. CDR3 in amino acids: CASSQLADTDTQYF. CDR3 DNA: TGTGCCAGCAGCCAACTAGCGGACACAGATACGCAGTATTTT.

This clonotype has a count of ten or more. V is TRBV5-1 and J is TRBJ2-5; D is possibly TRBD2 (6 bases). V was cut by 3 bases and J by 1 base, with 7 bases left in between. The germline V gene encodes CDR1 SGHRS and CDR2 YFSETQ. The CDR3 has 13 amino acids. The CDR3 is CASSWRGQETQYF. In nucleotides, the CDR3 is TGCGCCAGCAGCTGGCGGGGCCAAGAGACCCAGTACTTC.

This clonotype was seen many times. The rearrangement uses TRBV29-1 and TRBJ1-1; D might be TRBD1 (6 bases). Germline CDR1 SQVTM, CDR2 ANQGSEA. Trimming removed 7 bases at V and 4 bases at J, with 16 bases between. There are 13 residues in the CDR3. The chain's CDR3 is CSGGGLPPTEAFF. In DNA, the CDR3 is TGCAGCGGGGGGGGGCTTCCTCCCACTGAAGCTTTCTTT. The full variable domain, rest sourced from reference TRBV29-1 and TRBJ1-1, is SAVISQKPSRDICQRGTSLTIQCQVDSQVTMMFWYRQQPGQSLTLIATANQGSEATYESGFVIDKFPISRPNLTFSTLTVSNMSPEDSSIYLCSGGGLPPTEAFFGQGTRLTVV.

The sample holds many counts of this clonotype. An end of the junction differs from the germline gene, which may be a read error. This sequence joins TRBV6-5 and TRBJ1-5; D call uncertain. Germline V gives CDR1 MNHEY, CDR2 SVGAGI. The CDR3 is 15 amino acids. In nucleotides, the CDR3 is TGTGCCAGCAGTTACTCCACGGGTAGCGATCAGCCCCAGCATTTT. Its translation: CASSYSTGSDQPQHF.

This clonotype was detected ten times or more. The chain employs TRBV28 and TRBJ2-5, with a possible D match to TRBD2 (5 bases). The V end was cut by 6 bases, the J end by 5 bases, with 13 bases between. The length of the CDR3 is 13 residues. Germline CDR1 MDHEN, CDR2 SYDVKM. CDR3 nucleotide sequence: TGTGCCAGCAGACCCCCGGGGTACGAGACCCAGTACTTC. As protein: CASRPPGYETQYF.

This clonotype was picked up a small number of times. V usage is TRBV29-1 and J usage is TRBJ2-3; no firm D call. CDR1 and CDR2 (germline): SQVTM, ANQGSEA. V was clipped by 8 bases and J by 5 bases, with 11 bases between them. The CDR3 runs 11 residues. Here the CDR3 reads CSPRRGDTQYF. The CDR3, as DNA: TGCAGCCCCCGTCGAGGAGATACGCAGTATTTT.

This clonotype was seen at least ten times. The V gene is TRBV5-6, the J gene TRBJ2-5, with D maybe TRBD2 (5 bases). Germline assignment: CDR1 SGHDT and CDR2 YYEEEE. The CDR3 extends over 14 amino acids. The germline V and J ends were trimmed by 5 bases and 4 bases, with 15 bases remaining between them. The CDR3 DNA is TGTGCCAGCAGTCAATACAGCGGACGAGAGACCCAGTACTTC. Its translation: CASSQYSGRETQYF.

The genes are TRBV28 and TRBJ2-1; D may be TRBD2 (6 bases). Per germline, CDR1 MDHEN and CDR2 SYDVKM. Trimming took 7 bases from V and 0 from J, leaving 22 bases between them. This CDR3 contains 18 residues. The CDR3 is CASISAFGGRGSYNEQFF. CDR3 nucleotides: TGTGCCAGCATCAGTGCTTTCGGGGGACGTGGCTCCTACAATGAGCAGTTCTTC.

For the CDR3, the DNA is TGTGCCAGCAGTTTAGGTCAGCGGGGACTAGCGAACACCGGGGAGCTGTTTTTT. It encodes CASSLGQRGLANTGELFF. The chain recombines TRBV12-3 or TRBV12-4 with TRBJ2-2, with TRBD2 identical over 8 bases. After removal of 1 base from V and 0 bases from J, the junction contained 7 bases not matched to a gene. CDR3 length: 18 residues.

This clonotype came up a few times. CDR3: CASSVGIKGNSPLHF. The CDR3 DNA is TGTGCCAGCAGCGTAGGTATAAAAGGGAATTCACCCCTCCACTTT. The chain employs TRBV9 and TRBJ1-6; D not resolved. Germline V gene data show CDR1 as SGDLS and CDR2 as YYNGEE. This CDR3 comprises 15 residues. V was pared by 0 bases and J by 7 bases, with 11 bases between.

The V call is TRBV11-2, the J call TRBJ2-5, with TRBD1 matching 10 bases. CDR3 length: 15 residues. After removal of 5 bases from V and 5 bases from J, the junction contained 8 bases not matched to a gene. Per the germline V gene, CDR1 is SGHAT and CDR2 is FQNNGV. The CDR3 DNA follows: TGTGCCAGCAGCGCAGGGACAGGGGCAGGGGAGACCCAGTACTTC. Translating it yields CASSAGTGAGETQYF.

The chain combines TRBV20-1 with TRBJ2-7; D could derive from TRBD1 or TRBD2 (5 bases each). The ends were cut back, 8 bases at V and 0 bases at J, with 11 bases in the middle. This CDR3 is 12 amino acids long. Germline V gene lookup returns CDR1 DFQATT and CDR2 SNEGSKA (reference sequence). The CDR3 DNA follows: TGCAGTACGGGACGGAGCTCCTACGAGCAGTACTTC. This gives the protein CSTGRSSYEQYF.

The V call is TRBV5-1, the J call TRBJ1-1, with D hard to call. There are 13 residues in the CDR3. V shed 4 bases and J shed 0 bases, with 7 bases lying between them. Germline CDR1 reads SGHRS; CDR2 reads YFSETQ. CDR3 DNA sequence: TGCGCCAGCAGCCCTATAGTGAACACTGAAGCTTTCTTT. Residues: CASSPIVNTEAFF.

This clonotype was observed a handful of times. The CDR3 protein is CASSQDVTSGGYNEQFF. DNA of the CDR3: TGCGCCAGCAGCCAAGATGTCACTAGCGGGGGGTACAATGAGCAGTTCTTC. The chain employs TRBV4-1 and TRBJ2-1, with 12 bases that match TRBD2. CDR1 and CDR2 from the germline V gene are MGHRA and YSYEKL. The CDR3 spans 17 residues. V gave up 0 bases and J gave up 4 bases; unmatched junction bases: 4.

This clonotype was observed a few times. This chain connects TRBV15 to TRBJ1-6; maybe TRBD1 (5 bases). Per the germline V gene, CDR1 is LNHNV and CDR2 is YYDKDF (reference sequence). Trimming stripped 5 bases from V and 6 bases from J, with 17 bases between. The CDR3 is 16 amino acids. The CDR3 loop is CATSSPSGGGNSPLHF. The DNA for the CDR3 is TGTGCCACCAGCTCGCCGTCGGGGGGAGGTAATTCACCCCTCCACTTT.

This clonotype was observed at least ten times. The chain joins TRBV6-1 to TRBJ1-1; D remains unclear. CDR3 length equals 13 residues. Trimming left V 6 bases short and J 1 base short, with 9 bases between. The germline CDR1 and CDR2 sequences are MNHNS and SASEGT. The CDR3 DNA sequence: TGTGCCAGCAGCATAAAAGAGAACACTGAAGCTTTCTTT. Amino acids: CASSIKENTEAFF.

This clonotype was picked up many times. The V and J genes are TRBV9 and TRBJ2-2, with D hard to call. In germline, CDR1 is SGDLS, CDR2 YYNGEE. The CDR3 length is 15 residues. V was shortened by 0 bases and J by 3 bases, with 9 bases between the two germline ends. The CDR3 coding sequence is TGTGCCAGCAGCGTAGATGTGACACACACCGGGGAGCTGTTTTTT. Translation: CASSVDVTHTGELFF.

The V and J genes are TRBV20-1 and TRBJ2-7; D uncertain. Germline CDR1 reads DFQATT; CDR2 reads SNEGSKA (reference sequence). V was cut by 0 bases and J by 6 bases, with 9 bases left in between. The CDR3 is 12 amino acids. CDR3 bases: TGCAGTGCTAGAGATCCGCGACCCGAGCAGTACTTC. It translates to CSARDPRPEQYF.

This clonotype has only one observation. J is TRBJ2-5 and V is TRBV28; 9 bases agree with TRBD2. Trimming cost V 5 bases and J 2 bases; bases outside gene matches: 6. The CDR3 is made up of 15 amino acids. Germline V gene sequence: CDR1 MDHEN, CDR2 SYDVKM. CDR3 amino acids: CASSLSGLAQETQYF. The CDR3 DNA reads TGTGCCAGCAGTCTCTCTGGACTAGCGCAAGAGACCCAGTACTTC.

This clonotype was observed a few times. CDR3 DNA sequence: TGCGCCAGCAGCTGGACAGGGGCGGTGAGCACTGAAGCTTTCTTT. Translation: CASSWTGAVSTEAFF. This sequence joins TRBV5-1 and TRBJ1-1; TRBD1 matches at 9 bases. CDR1 SGHRS and CDR2 YFSETQ come from the germline V gene. V shed 3 bases and J 4 bases; nucleotides not matched to a gene: 7. The CDR3 totals 15 residues.

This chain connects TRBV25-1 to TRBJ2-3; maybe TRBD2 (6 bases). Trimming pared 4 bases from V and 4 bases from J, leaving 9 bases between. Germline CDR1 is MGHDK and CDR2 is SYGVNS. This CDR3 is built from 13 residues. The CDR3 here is CASSVTGADTQYF. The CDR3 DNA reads TGTGCCAGCAGTGTTACGGGGGCAGATACGCAGTATTTT.

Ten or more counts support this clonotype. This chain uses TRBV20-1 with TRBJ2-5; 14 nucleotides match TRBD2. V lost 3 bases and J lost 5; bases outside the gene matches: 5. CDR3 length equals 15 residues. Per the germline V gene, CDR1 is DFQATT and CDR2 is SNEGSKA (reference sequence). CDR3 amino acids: CSARGLAGALETQYF. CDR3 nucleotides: TGCAGTGCTAGGGGACTAGCGGGGGCCCTGGAGACCCAGTACTTC.

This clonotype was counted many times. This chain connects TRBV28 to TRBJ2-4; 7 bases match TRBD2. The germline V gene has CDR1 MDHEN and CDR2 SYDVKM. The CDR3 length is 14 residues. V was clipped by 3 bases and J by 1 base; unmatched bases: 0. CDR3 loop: CASSLGGAKNIQYF. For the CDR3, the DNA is TGTGCCAGCAGTTTGGGGGGGGCCAAAAACATTCAGTACTTC.

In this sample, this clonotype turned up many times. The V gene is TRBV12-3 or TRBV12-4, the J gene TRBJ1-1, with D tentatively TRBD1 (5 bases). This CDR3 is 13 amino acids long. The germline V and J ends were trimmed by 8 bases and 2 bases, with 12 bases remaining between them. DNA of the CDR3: TGTGCCAGCCGGGGACGGGGAAACACTGAAGCTTTCTTT. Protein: CASRGRGNTEAFF.

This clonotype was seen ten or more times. The CDR3 DNA follows: TGTGCCTGGAGCGCCCTAGCGGGGGGGCTCCGAGTCACAGATACGCAGTATTTT. Protein: CAWSALAGGLRVTDTQYF. The V and J genes are TRBV30 and TRBJ2-3, with TRBD2 matching 12 bases. Per the germline V gene, CDR1 is GTSNPN and CDR2 is SVGIG (reference sequence). V trimming: 3 bases; J trimming: 2 bases; junction bases outside the gene matches: 12. The CDR3 has 18 residues.

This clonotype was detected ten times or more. The CDR3 region is CASSLGLAQETQYF. The CDR3 DNA sequence: TGTGCCAGCAGCCTGGGACTAGCACAAGAGACCCAGTACTTC. The V and J genes are TRBV7-2 and TRBJ2-5; TRBD2 matches at 9 bases. V gave up 5 bases and J gave up 2 bases; unmatched junction bases: 3. There are 14 residues in the CDR3. Germline values: CDR1 SGHTA, CDR2 FQGNSA.

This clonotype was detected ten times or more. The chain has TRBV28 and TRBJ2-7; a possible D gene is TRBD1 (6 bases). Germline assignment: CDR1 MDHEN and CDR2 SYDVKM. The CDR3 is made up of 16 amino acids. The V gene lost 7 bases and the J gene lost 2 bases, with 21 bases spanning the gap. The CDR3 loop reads CASNPRGFTSTYEQYF. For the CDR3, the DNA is TGTGCCAGCAACCCCAGGGGTTTCACCTCAACCTACGAGCAGTACTTC. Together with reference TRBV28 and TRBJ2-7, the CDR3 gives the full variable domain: DVKVTQSSRYLVKRTGEKVFLECVQDMDHENMFWYRQDPGLGLRLIYFSYDVKMKEKGDIPEGYSVSREKKERFSLILESASTNQTSMYLCASNPRGFTSTYEQYFGPGTRLTVT.

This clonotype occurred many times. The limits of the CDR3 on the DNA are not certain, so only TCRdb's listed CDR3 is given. CDR3 region: CASSKYFGQGAYSNQPQHF. The gene calls are TRBV21-1 and TRBJ1-5; the table's D call of TRBD1 was not tested on the DNA. TRBV21-1 is a documented pseudogene. The CDR3 region is 19 residues in length, termini included.